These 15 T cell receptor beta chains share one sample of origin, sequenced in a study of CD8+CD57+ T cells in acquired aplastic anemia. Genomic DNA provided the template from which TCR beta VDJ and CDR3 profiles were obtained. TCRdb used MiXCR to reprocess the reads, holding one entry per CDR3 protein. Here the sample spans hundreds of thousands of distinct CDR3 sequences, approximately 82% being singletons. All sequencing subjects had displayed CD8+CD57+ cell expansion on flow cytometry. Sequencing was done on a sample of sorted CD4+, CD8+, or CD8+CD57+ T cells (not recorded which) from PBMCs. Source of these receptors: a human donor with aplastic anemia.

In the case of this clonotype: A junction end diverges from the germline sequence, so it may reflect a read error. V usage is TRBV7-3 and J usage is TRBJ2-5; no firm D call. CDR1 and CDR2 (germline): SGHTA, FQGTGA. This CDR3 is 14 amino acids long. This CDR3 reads CASSVGSGEETQYF. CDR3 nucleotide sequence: TGTGCCAGCAGCGTGGGCTCCGGAGAAGAGACCCAGTATTTC.

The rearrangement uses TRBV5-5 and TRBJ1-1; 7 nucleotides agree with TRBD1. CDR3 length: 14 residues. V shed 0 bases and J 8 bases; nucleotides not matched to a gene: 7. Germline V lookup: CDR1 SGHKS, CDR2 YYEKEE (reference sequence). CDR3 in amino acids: CASSLAREQGEAFF. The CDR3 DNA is TGTGCCAGCAGCTTGGCCAGGGAACAGGGGGAAGCTTTCTTT.

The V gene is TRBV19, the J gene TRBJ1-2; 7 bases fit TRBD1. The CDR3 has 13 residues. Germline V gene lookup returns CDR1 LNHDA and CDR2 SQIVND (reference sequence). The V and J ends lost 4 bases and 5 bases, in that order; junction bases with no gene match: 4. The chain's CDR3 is CASSKGTAYGYTF. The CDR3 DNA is TGTGCCAGTAGTAAAGGGACAGCGTATGGCTACACCTTC.

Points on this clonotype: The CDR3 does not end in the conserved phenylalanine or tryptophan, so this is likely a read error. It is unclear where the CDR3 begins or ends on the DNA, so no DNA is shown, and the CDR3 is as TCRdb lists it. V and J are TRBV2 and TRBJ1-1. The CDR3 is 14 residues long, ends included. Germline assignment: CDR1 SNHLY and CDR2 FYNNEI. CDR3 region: CASGDYSIDTEAFC.

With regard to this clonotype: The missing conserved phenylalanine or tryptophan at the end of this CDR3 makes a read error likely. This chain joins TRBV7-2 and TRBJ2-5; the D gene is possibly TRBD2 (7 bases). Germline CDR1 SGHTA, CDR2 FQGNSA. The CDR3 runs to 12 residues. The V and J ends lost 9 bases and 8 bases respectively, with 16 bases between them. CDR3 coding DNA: TGTGCCAGAAGGGGGGCGGGGGATACCCAGTACTTG. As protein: CARRGAGDTQYL.

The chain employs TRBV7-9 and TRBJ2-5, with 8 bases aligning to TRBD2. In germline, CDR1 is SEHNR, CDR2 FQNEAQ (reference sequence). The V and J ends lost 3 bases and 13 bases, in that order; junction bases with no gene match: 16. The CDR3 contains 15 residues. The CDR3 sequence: CASSFRGSGGGDGYF. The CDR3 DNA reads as TGTGCCAGCAGCTTTCGCGGGAGCGGGGGAGGCGATGGGTACTTC.

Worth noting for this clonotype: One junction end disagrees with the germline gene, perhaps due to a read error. CDR3 protein: CASSIGGGPVTRSF. In DNA form, the CDR3 reads TGTGCCAGCAGCATAGGGGGAGGTCCAGTTACGCGGTCTTTT. The V gene is TRBV7-9, the J gene TRBJ2-3, with D perhaps given as TRBD1 or TRBD2 (6 bases each). CDR3 length: 14 amino acids. Germline assignment: CDR1 SEHNR and CDR2 FQNEAQ (reference sequence).

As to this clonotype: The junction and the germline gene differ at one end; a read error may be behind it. CDR3 nucleotide sequence: TGTGCCACCAGCAGAGGCAGCGAGCAAGAGACTTTGGACTTC. Protein sequence: CATSRGSEQETLDF. J is TRBJ2-5 and V is TRBV15; D uncertain. The CDR3 is 14 amino acids. The germline V gene encodes CDR1 LNHNV and CDR2 YYDKDF (reference sequence). The whole variable domain, remainder taken from reference TRBV15 and TRBJ2-5, is DAMVIQNPRYQVTQFGKPVTLSCSQTLNHNVMYWYQQKSSQAPKLLFHYYDKDFNNEADTPDNFQSRRPNTSFCFLDIRSPGLGDTAMYLCATSRGSEQETLDFGPGTRLLVL.

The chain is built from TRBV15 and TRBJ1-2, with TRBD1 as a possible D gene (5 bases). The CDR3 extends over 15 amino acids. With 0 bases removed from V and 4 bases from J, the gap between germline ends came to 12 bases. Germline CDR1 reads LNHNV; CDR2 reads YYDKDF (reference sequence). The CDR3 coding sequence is TGTGCCACCAGCAGAGATCGAGACAGCTCCTATGGCTACACCTTC. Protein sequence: CATSRDRDSSYGYTF. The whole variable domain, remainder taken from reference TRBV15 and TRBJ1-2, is DAMVIQNPRYQVTQFGKPVTLSCSQTLNHNVMYWYQQKSSQAPKLLFHYYDKDFNNEADTPDNFQSRRPNTSFCFLDIRSPGLGDTAMYLCATSRDRDSSYGYTFGSGTRLTVV.

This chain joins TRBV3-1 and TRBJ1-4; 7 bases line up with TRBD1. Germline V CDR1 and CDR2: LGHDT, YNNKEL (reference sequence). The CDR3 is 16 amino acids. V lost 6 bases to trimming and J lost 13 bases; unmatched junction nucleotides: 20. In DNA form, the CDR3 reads TGTGCCAGCAGGTCAACAGGGGAAGTACTCAGCCCCAGACTGTTTTTT. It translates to CASRSTGEVLSPRLFF.

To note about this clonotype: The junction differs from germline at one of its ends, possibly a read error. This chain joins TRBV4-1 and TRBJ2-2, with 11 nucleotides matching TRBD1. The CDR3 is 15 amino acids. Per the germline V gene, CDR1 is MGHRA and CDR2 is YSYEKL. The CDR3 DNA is TGCGGCAGCAGGACAGGGGGCGCGAACACCGGGGAGCTGTTTTTT. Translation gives CGSRTGGANTGELFF.

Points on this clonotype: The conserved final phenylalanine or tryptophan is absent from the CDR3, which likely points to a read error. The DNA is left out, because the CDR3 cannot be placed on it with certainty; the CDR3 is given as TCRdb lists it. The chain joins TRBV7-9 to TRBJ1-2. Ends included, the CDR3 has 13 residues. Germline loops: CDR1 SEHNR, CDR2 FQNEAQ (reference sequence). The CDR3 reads CASSLATGSYGYT.

CDR3 residues: CASSVGGIGGQFF. The CDR3, as DNA: TGTGCCAGCAGTGTTGGGGGAATCGGTGGGCAGTTCTTC. This chain connects TRBV7-9 to TRBJ2-1, with D perhaps TRBD1 or TRBD2 (5 bases each). Germline CDR1 and CDR2: SEHNR and FQNEAQ (reference sequence). This CDR3 region has 13 residues. The V and J ends lost 6 bases and 12 bases respectively, with 18 bases between them.

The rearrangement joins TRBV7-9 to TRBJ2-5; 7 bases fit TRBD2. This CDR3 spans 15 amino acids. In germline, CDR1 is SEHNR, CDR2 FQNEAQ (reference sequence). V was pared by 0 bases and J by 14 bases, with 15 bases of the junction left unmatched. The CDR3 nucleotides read TGTGCCAGCAGCTTAGCGGGAGGGACCGCTGCGCAGTATTACTTC. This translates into CASSLAGGTAAQYYF.

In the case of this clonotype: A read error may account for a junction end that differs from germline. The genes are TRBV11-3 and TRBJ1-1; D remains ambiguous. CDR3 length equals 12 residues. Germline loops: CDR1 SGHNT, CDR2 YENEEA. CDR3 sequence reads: CASSVEDTEAFF. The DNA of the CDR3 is TGTGCCAGCAGCGTAGAGGACACTGAAGCTTTCTTT.